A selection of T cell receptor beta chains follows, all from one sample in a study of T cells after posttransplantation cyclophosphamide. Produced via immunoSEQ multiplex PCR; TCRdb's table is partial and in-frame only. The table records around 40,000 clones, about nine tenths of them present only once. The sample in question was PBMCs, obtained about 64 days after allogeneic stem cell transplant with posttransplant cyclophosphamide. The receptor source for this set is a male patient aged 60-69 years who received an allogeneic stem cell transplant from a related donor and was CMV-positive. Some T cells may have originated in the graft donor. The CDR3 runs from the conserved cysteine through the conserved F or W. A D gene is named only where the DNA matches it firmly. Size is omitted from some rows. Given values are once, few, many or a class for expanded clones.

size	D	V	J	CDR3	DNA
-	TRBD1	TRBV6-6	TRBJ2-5	CASRGDRGRWTQYF	TGTGCCAGCAGGGGGGACAGGGGGCGTTGGACCCAGTACTTC
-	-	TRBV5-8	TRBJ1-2	CASSLVLSQATRRGYTF	TGTGCCAGCAGCTTGGTATTAAGCCAGGCGACACGGCGAGGCTACACCTTC
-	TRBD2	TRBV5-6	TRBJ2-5	CASILSGGAGETQYF	TGTGCCAGCATCCTTAGCGGGGGGGCAGGAGAGACCCAGTACTTC
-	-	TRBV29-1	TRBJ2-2	CSVGTETGELFF	TGCAGCGTTGGTACAGAGACCGGGGAGCTGTTTTTT
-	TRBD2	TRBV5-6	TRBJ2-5	CASSLAGGQETQYF	TGTGCCAGCAGCTTGGCGGGGGGGCAAGAGACCCAGTACTTC
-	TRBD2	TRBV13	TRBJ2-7	CASSRGGPGEQYF	TGTGCCAGCAGCCGGGGGGGCCCGGGGGAGCAGTACTTC
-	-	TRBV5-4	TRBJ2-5	CASSSAGGTQETQYF	TGTGCCAGCAGCTCAGCGGGTGGCACCCAAGAGACCCAGTACTTC
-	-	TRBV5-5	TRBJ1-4	CASSLSTSAGREKLFF	TGTGCCAGCAGCTTGTCGACGAGTGCGGGAAGGGAAAAACTGTTTTTT
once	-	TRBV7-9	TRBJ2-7	CASSPRGSLYEQYF	TGTGCCAGCAGCCCAAGGGGCAGCCTGTACGAGCAGTACTTC
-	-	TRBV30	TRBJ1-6	CAWALRHSPLHF	TGTGCCTGGGCGCTCAGGCATTCACCCCTCCACTTT
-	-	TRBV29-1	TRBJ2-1	CSVGGDPSSYNEQFF	TGCAGCGTTGGAGGTGATCCCAGCTCCTACAATGAGCAGTTCTTC
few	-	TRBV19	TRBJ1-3	CASSRQVYSGNTIYF	TGTGCCAGTAGTAGACAGGTCTACTCTGGAAACACCATATATTTT
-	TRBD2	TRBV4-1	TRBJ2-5	CASSQVRTSAGSQETQYF	TGCGCCAGCAGCCAAGTCCGGACTAGCGCCGGTTCCCAAGAGACCCAGTACTTC
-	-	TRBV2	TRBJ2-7	CASRDGAGLYEQYF	TGTGCCAGCAGGGATGGGGCAGGTCTCTACGAGCAGTACTTC
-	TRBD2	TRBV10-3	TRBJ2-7	CAIRPGTSGGEQYF	TGTGCCATCAGACCCGGGACTAGCGGGGGCGAGCAGTACTTC
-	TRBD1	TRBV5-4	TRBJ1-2	CASSPGGGQGDYGYTF	TGTGCCAGCAGCCCAGGTGGGGGACAGGGTGACTATGGCTACACCTTC
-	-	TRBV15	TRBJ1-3	CATTQGGLSGNTIYF	TGTGCCACCACCCAGGGTGGTCTGTCTGGAAACACCATATATTTT
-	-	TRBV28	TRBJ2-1	CASSAQRVSYNEQFF	TGTGCCAGCAGTGCCCAGCGGGTGTCCTACAATGAGCAGTTCTTC
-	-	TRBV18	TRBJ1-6	CASSLGAYTGSSPLHF	TGTGCCAGCTCACTGGGAGCCTATACAGGGAGTTCACCCCTCCACTTT
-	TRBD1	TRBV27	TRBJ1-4	CASSKTSGGKLFF	TGTGCCAGCAGCAAAACCTCAGGGGGAAAACTGTTTTTT
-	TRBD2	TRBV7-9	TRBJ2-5	CASSLRTSGGGETQYF	TGTGCCAGCAGCCTGCGGACTAGCGGGGGTGGGGAGACCCAGTACTTC
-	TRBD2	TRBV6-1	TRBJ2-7	CASSTTSGPYEQYF	TGTGCCAGCAGCACGACTAGCGGGCCGTACGAGCAGTACTTC
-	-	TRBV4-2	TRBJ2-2	CASSRKGGPNTGELFF	TGTGCCAGCAGCCGAAAGGGGGGGCCCAACACCGGGGAGCTGTTTTTT
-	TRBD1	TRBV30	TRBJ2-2	CAWRGQGAGTGELFF	TGTGCCTGGAGGGGACAGGGGGCAGGCACCGGGGAGCTGTTTTTT
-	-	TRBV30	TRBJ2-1	CAWGPGYNEQFF	TGTGCCTGGGGACCAGGGTACAATGAGCAGTTCTTC
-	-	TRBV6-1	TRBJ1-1	CASSVEGRTEAFF	TGTGCCAGCAGTGTGGAGGGGAGAACTGAAGCTTTCTTT
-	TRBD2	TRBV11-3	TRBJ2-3	CASSYSSGGRTDTQYF	TGTGCCAGCAGCTACTCGAGCGGGGGCAGGACAGATACGCAGTATTTT
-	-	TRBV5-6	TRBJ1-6	CASSLALTGSPLHF	TGTGCCAGCAGCTTGGCCCTCACGGGGTCACCCCTCCACTTT
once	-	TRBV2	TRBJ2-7	CASSDNFGATYSYEQYF	TGTGCCAGCAGTGACAATTTTGGTGCCACCTACTCCTACGAGCAGTACTTC
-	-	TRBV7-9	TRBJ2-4	CASSLQPPGENIQYF	TGTGCCAGCAGCTTACAGCCTCCCGGGGAAAACATTCAGTACTTC